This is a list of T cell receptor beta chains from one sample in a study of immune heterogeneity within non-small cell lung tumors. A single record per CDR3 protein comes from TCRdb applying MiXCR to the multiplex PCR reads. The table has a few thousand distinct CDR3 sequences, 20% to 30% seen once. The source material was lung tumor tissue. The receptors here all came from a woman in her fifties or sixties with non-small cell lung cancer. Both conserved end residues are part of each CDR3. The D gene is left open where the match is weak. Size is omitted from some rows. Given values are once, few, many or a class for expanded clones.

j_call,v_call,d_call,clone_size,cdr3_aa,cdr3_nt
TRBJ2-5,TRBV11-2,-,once,CASPAETQYF,TGTGCCAGCCCAGCAGAGACCCAGTACTTC
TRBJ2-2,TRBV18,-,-,CASSQRGGSDTGELFF,TGTGCCAGCTCACAAAGGGGGGGCAGCGACACCGGGGAGCTGTTTTTT
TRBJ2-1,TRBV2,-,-,CASGGAGGEQFF,TGTGCCAGCGGTGGGGCAGGCGGTGAGCAGTTCTTC
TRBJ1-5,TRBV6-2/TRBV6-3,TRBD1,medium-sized,CASSTGTGGQPQHF,TGTGCCAGCAGTACCGGGACAGGGGGGCAGCCCCAGCATTTT
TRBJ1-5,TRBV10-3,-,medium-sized,CAISPGNQPQHF,TGTGCCATCTCTCCGGGCAATCAGCCCCAGCATTTT
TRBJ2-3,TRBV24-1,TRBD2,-,CATSDLASSGTSGNTDTQSF,TGTGCCACCAGTGATTTGGCCTCCTCGGGGACTAGCGGGAATACAGATACGCAGTCTTTT
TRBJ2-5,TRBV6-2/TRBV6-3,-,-,CASSYGVGETQYF,TGTGCCAGCAGTTACGGGGTAGGGGAGACCCAGTACTTC
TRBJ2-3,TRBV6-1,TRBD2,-,CASSYGLLAGSTDTQYF,TGTGCCAGCAGCTACGGGCTACTAGCGGGTAGCACAGATACGCAGTATTTT
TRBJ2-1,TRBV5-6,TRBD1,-,CASSIQGFGQFF,TGTGCCAGCAGCATACAGGGGTTTGGGCAGTTCTTC
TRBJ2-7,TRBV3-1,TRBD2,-,CASSRTSGRHEQYF,TGTGCCAGCAGCCGGACTAGCGGGAGACACGAGCAGTACTTC
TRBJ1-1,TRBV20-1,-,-,CSARGGMRGMYGQAFF,TGCAGTGCTAGAGGTGGGATGAGAGGAATGTATGGGCAAGCTTTCTTT
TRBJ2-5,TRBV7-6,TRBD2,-,CASSLSLAGGGEETQYF,TGTGCCAGCAGCTTATCTTTAGCGGGAGGAGGGGAAGAGACCCAGTACTTC
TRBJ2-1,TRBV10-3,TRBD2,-,CAIRTRLAEGTYNEHFF,TGTGCCATCAGGACGAGACTAGCGGAGGGGACATACAATGAGCATTTCTTC
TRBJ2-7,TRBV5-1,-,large,CARSSYEQYF,TGCGCCAGGTCCTCCTACGAGCAGTACTTC
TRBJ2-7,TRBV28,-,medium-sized,CASSAGAKGYF,TGTGCCAGCAGCGCCGGGGCGAAAGGGTACTTC
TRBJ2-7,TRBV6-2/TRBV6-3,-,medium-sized,CAGARGESYEQYF,TGTGCCGGGGCGAGGGGGGAGAGCTACGAGCAGTACTTC
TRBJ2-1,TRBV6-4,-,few,CASRGPSSYNEQFF,TGTGCCAGCAGAGGGCCAAGCTCCTACAATGAGCAGTTCTTC
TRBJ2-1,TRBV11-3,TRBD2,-,CASSLLAGVDEQFF,TGTGCCAGCAGCCTCTTAGCGGGAGTAGATGAGCAGTTCTTC
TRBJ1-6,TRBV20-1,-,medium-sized,CSARESRQINSPLHF,TGCAGTGCTAGGGAATCCCGACAGATTAATTCACCCCTCCACTTT
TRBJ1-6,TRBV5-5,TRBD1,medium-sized,CASSLTGTGGGSPLHF,TGTGCCAGCAGCCTCACCGGGACAGGGGGTGGATCACCCCTCCACTTT
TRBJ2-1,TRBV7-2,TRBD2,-,CASSLQAGANEQFF,TGTGCCAGCAGCTTGCAAGCGGGAGCAAATGAGCAGTTCTTC
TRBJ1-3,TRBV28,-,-,CASSPPGRHLSGNTIYF,TGTGCCAGCAGTCCCCCCGGCCGTCACCTCTCTGGAAACACCATATATTTT
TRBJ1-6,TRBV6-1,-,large,CASTRVRSPLHF,TGTGCCAGCACGAGGGTCCGCTCACCCCTCCACTTT
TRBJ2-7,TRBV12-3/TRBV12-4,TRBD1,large,CASSLLDRGAYEQYF,TGTGCCAGCAGTTTGTTGGACAGGGGGGCCTACGAGCAGTACTTC
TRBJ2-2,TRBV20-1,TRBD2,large,CSARGGGTGELFF,TGCAGTGCTAGAGGGGGAGGGACCGGGGAGCTGTTTTTT
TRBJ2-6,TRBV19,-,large,CASSTRRVLTF,TGTGCCAGTAGTACCCGCCGGGTCCTGACTTTC
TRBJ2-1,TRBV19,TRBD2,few,CASSSPTSAAYNEQFF,TGTGCCAGTAGTAGTCCAACTAGCGCCGCCTACAATGAGCAGTTCTTC
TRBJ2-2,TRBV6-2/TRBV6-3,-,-,CASSYFGVNTGELFF,TGTGCCAGCAGTTACTTTGGGGTAAACACCGGGGAGCTGTTTTTT
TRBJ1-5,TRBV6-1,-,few,CASSEIWDQPQHF,TGTGCCAGCAGTGAAATATGGGATCAGCCCCAGCATTTT
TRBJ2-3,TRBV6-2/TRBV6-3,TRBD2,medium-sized,CASSPDATSGSVVRTDTQYF,TGTGCCAGCAGTCCAGACGCGACTAGCGGGAGTGTGGTTCGCACAGATACGCAGTATTTT
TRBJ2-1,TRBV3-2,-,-,CASSQERLAEYNEQFF,TGTGCCAGCAGCCAAGAGAGGCTAGCGGAGTACAATGAGCAGTTCTTC
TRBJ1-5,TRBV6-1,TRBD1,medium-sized,CASRLLDRDQPQHF,TGTGCCAGCAGATTATTGGACAGGGACCAGCCCCAGCATTTT
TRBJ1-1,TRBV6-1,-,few,CASTRGMNTEAFF,TGTGCCAGCACCAGGGGCATGAACACTGAAGCTTTCTTT
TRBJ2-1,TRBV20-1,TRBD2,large,CSAIPRTSGSYNEQFF,TGCAGTGCTATTCCCCGGACTAGCGGGAGCTACAATGAGCAGTTCTTC
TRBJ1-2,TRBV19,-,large,CATKEANLYGYTF,TGTGCCACTAAGGAAGCGAACCTCTATGGCTACACCTTC
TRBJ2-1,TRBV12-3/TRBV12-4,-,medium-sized,CASSSQGGGQFF,TGTGCCAGCAGTTCCCAGGGTGGAGGGCAGTTCTTC
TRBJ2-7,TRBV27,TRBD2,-,CASSSGLAGPLEQYF,TGTGCCAGCAGTTCGGGACTAGCGGGGCCATTAGAGCAGTACTTC
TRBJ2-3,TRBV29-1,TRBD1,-,CSVSGQGGADTQYF,TGCAGCGTTTCTGGACAGGGAGGTGCAGATACGCAGTATTTT
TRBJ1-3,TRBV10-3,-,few,CAISGYAGLSSENTIYF,TGTGCCATCAGTGGATACGCAGGGCTAAGCTCTGAAAACACCATATATTTT
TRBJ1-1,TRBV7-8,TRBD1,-,CASSLTTGGNTEAFF,TGTGCCAGCAGCTTAACGACAGGGGGGAACACTGAAGCTTTCTTT
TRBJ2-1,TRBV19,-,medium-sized,CASSPGVYEQFF,TGTGCCAGCAGTCCGGGGGTGTATGAGCAGTTCTTC
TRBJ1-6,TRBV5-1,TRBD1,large,CASSAGTGDNSPLHF,TGCGCCAGCAGCGCCGGGACAGGGGATAATTCACCCCTCCACTTT
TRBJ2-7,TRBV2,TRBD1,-,CAIRGQGSYEQYF,TGTGCCATCAGGGGACAGGGATCCTACGAGCAGTACTTC
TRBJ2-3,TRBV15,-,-,CATSRKSFGRDTQYF,TGTGCCACCAGCAGGAAATCCTTCGGGAGAGATACGCAGTATTTT
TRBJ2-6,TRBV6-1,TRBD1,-,CASSEQGAGANVLTF,TGTGCCAGCAGTGAACAGGGGGCTGGGGCCAACGTCCTGACTTTC
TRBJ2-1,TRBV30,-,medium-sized,CAWSVTGGGSQFF,TGTGCCTGGAGTGTTACTGGTGGGGGGAGTCAGTTCTTC
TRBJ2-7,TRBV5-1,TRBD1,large,CASRGTGHTYEQYF,TGCGCCAGCAGGGGGACAGGACACACCTACGAGCAGTACTTC
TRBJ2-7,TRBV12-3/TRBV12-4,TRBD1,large,CASSNKKGTGPYGYEQYF,TGTGCCAGCAGTAATAAAAAGGGGACAGGGCCCTACGGGTACGAGCAGTACTTC
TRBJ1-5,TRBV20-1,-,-,CSASRGGNQPQHF,TGCAGTGCTAGCAGGGGAGGCAATCAGCCCCAGCATTTT
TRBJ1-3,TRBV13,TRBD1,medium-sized,CASSPGTARNTIYF,TGTGCCAGCAGCCCCGGGACAGCCCGAAACACCATATATTTT
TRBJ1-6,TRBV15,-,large,CATSRDLRGGNSPLHF,TGTGCCACCAGCAGAGATCTGCGGGGTGGGAATTCACCCCTCCACTTT